These T cell receptor beta chains were read from a single sample in a study of CD8 T cells in Susac syndrome. MiXCR was run by TCRdb on the immunoSEQ multiplex PCR reads, yielding one entry per CDR3 protein. The sample includes over 200,000 distinct CDR3 sequences, more than 85% of them seen just once. Input material: CD4+ T cells from PBMCs. These TCRs come from a human donor with multiple sclerosis. CDR3s include the opening cysteine and the closing phenylalanine or tryptophan. The order of the fields is CDR3 DNA, CDR3 protein, J gene, V gene, clone size, D gene. The D gene is left open where the match is weak. The size of a clone is reported for some rows only, either as once, few or many, or as a class for expanded clones.

TGTGCCAGCAGCTTAGATTCTTCCAGCACAGATACGCAGTATTTT	CASSLDSSSTDTQYF	TRBJ2-3	TRBV11-3	few	.
TGCAGTGCCGTCCCAGGGGTTGGGAATTCACCCCTCCACTTT	CSAVPGVGNSPLHF	TRBJ1-6	TRBV20-1	.	.
TGCAGTGCTCTCCGGGACCACAATGAGCAGTTCTTC	CSALRDHNEQFF	TRBJ2-1	TRBV20-1	.	.
TGTGCCAGCAGCTCGACGGGCTGGGTGAACACTGAAGCTTTCTTT	CASSSTGWVNTEAFF	TRBJ1-1	TRBV3-1	.	.
TGTGCCAGCAGCTTGGACCAAGAGACCCAGTACTTC	CASSLDQETQYF	TRBJ2-5	TRBV5-6	.	.
TGTGCCAGCAGCCAAGCCTTTGGAGCGGGGGGGCCAGATACGCAGTATTTT	CASSQAFGAGGPDTQYF	TRBJ2-3	TRBV3-1	.	TRBD2
TGCAGTGCAAGGCGGGGGCGCCGGGACACTGAAGCTTTCTTT	CSARRGRRDTEAFF	TRBJ1-1	TRBV20-1	.	.
TGTGCCTGGGGCTCTTCGGACTTTCAAGCTTTCTTT	CAWGSSDFQAFF	TRBJ1-1	TRBV30	.	.
TGTGCCATCAGTGAGATGGACAGGGGGCGAGACATTCAGTACTTC	CAISEMDRGRDIQYF	TRBJ2-4	TRBV10-3	.	TRBD1
TGTGCCAGCAGTCGGACTAGCGGGAGTGCCTACGAGCAGTACTTC	CASSRTSGSAYEQYF	TRBJ2-7	TRBV7-8	.	TRBD2
TGTGCCAGCAGAAGGGAATCAGAAGAGACCCAGTACTTC	CASRRESEETQYF	TRBJ2-5	TRBV2	.	.
TGTGCCAGCAGCCTAGAGGCTTGGGAGACCCAGTACTTC	CASSLEAWETQYF	TRBJ2-5	TRBV12-3/TRBV12-4	.	.
TGTGCCAGCAGCTTGCTGGGACGGACCACCCCACCTCATGGCTACACCTTC	CASSLLGRTTPPHGYTF	TRBJ1-2	TRBV5-6	.	.
TGTGCCAGCAGCGTAGCACCAAGCGGGAACACTGAAGCTTTCTTT	CASSVAPSGNTEAFF	TRBJ1-1	TRBV9	.	.
TGTGCCAGCAGCCGCGGACAGAACTATGGCTACACCTTC	CASSRGQNYGYTF	TRBJ1-2	TRBV14	.	.
TGTGCCAGCAATGAACAGGGAAACCAAGAGACCCAGTACTTC	CASNEQGNQETQYF	TRBJ2-5	TRBV2	once	.
TGTGCCAGCAGCAGAGGACAGGGTCGGTACACCGGGGAGCTGTTTTTT	CASSRGQGRYTGELFF	TRBJ2-2	TRBV5-4	.	TRBD1
TGTGCCAGCAGCCCGAAGGGGGGGGCAGCCCAAGAGACCCAGTACTTC	CASSPKGGAAQETQYF	TRBJ2-5	TRBV5-6	.	.
TGTGCCAGCAGCCAAGTCGGGGGGACGGAGACCCAGTACTTC	CASSQVGGTETQYF	TRBJ2-5	TRBV4-2	.	TRBD2
TGTGCCAGCAGCCGGCCCTCTGGGGCCAACGTCCTGACTTTC	CASSRPSGANVLTF	TRBJ2-6	TRBV28	.	.
TGTGCCAGCAGTCCCCAAAACAGGGGGGGATACTATGGCTACACCTTC	CASSPQNRGGYYGYTF	TRBJ1-2	TRBV2	.	TRBD1
TGCAGTGCTAGAGATCAGCGCAGGGCCTACAATGAGCAGTTCTTC	CSARDQRRAYNEQFF	TRBJ2-1	TRBV20-1	.	.
TGTGCCAGCAGCGTACAGATTAATGAAAAACTGTTTTTT	CASSVQINEKLFF	TRBJ1-4	TRBV9	.	.
TGTGCCAGCAGTCCGACGACAGGGCCGCGGGCGGGCTACACCTTC	CASSPTTGPRAGYTF	TRBJ1-2	TRBV6-2/TRBV6-3	.	TRBD1
TGTGCCAGTAGTATCAGCGGGGCGAGAGGGTACGAGCAGTACTTC	CASSISGARGYEQYF	TRBJ2-7	TRBV19	once	TRBD2
TGTGCCTACGCAAGTAAGTCCTACGAGCAGTACTTC	CAYASKSYEQYF	TRBJ2-7	TRBV30	once	.